This T cell receptor beta chain was retrieved from a study of cytomegalovirus exposure and HLA in healthy donors. CDR3 length equals 17 residues. Germline-derived CDR1 and CDR2 are PRHDT and FYEKMQ (reference sequence). The ends lost 5 bases at V and 4 bases at J; junction bases unmatched: 11. PCR amplification relied on 60 Vbeta primers (plus 13 Jbeta primers). Clones were read by immunoSEQ multiplex PCR, and TCRdb kept only the in-frame ones, dropping some. The data hold 130,000 or so clones, with approximately 79% observed a single time. The chain recombines TRBV13 with TRBJ2-3; 11 bases match TRBD1. The material sequenced was PBMCs. This TCR was recovered from a man aged 18 to 30 in good health and CMV-seropositive. The CDR3 DNA is TGTGCCAGCAGCCTATCGAAGGACAGGGGGCCGGCAGATACGCAGTATTTT. It encodes CASSLSKDRGPADTQYF.